The sequence of this T cell receptor beta chain was determined in a study of cytomegalovirus exposure and HLA in healthy donors. With 60 Vbeta and 13 Jbeta primers, the PCR was carried out. Profiling relied on immunoSEQ multiplex PCR, and the TCRdb table lists in-frame clones only, not all of them. The sample includes under 200,000 clones, around 80% seen only once; the top ten take more than 8%. Comment on this clone: Antigen: not known.

Study-wide points: One later analysis reportedly identified an Asian-associated ancestry cluster that showed fewer N-insertions than the roughly 700-donor mean.

This CDR3 contains 14 residues. In germline, CDR1 is MNHNY, CDR2 SVGAGI (reference sequence). The ends lost 6 bases at V and 1 base at J; junction bases unmatched: 3. This clonotype was obtained from a male donor in good health and CMV-seropositive. Sequencing was performed on PBMCs. The chain is built from TRBV6-6 and TRBJ2-3, with 8 nucleotides matching TRBD2. The CDR3 bases are TGTGCCAGCAGACCGGGGGGGGGCACAGATACGCAGTATTTT. This translates into CASRPGGGTDTQYF.